The rows below give T cell receptor beta chains drawn from one sample of a study of cytomegalovirus exposure and HLA in healthy donors. Produced via immunoSEQ multiplex PCR; TCRdb's table is partial and in-frame only. The profile shows 110,000 to 150,000 clones, under 80% of them singletons. Sequenced sample: PBMCs. These receptor sequences come from a woman in her fifties or sixties in good health and CMV-seropositive. The CDR3 runs from the conserved cysteine through the conserved F or W. The order of the fields is D gene, clone size, J gene, V gene, CDR3 length, CDR3 protein, CDR3 DNA. D genes are given only for firm matches. For some rows the clone size is stated as once, few or many, or as a class when expanded; others skip it.

D gene: TRBD1; clone size: .; J gene: TRBJ2-7; V gene: TRBV9; CDR3 length: 14; CDR3 protein: CASSPGQDSYEQYF; CDR3 DNA: TGTGCCAGCAGCCCAGGACAGGACTCCTACGAGCAGTACTTC
D gene: TRBD1; clone size: .; J gene: TRBJ1-1; V gene: TRBV19; CDR3 length: 15; CDR3 protein: CASSGQGDVNTEAFF; CDR3 DNA: TGTGCCAGTAGTGGACAGGGGGACGTGAACACTGAAGCTTTCTTT
D gene: TRBD2; clone size: .; J gene: TRBJ2-5; V gene: TRBV2; CDR3 length: 15; CDR3 protein: CATRTSGTPEETQYF; CDR3 DNA: TGTGCCACACGGACTAGCGGGACACCCGAGGAGACCCAGTACTTC
D gene: .; clone size: few; J gene: TRBJ1-4; V gene: TRBV11-2; CDR3 length: 14; CDR3 protein: CASSPIQGNEKLFF; CDR3 DNA: TGTGCCAGCAGCCCCATTCAGGGGAATGAAAAACTGTTTTTT
D gene: .; clone size: few; J gene: TRBJ2-6; V gene: TRBV29-1; CDR3 length: 13; CDR3 protein: CSVGISGANVLTF; CDR3 DNA: TGCAGCGTTGGTATCTCTGGGGCCAACGTCCTGACTTTC
D gene: .; clone size: .; J gene: TRBJ1-5; V gene: TRBV15; CDR3 length: 13; CDR3 protein: CATSRITNQPQHF; CDR3 DNA: TGTGCCACCAGCAGGATAACTAATCAGCCCCAGCATTTT
D gene: .; clone size: .; J gene: TRBJ1-1; V gene: TRBV5-1; CDR3 length: 13; CDR3 protein: CASSSGLGNEAFF; CDR3 DNA: TGCGCCAGCAGCTCAGGGTTAGGGAATGAAGCTTTCTTT
D gene: TRBD1; clone size: .; J gene: TRBJ2-4; V gene: TRBV27; CDR3 length: 15; CDR3 protein: CASSFGTGGLNIQYF; CDR3 DNA: TGTGCCAGCAGTTTTGGGACAGGGGGGCTGAACATTCAGTACTTC
D gene: .; clone size: .; J gene: TRBJ2-3; V gene: TRBV5-1; CDR3 length: 15; CDR3 protein: CASSTGAGSTDTQYF; CDR3 DNA: TGCGCCAGCAGCACTGGGGCAGGGAGCACAGATACGCAGTATTTT
D gene: .; clone size: .; J gene: TRBJ2-7; V gene: TRBV28; CDR3 length: 14; CDR3 protein: CASSLGRILYEQYF; CDR3 DNA: TGTGCCAGCAGTCTCGGCAGGATCCTTTACGAGCAGTACTTC
D gene: TRBD1; clone size: once; J gene: TRBJ2-1; V gene: TRBV4-2; CDR3 length: 13; CDR3 protein: CAGSQEGAYEQFF; CDR3 DNA: TGTGCCGGCAGCCAAGAGGGGGCCTATGAGCAGTTCTTC
D gene: .; clone size: few; J gene: TRBJ1-5; V gene: TRBV9; CDR3 length: 15; CDR3 protein: CASSVDSGSNQPQHF; CDR3 DNA: TGTGCCAGCAGCGTAGACAGTGGATCCAATCAGCCCCAGCATTTT
D gene: .; clone size: .; J gene: TRBJ2-3; V gene: TRBV29-1; CDR3 length: 17; CDR3 protein: CSVMGVASGGSTDTQYF; CDR3 DNA: TGCAGCGTTATGGGAGTGGCATCGGGTGGCAGCACAGATACGCAGTATTTT
D gene: .; clone size: .; J gene: TRBJ2-5; V gene: TRBV28; CDR3 length: 15; CDR3 protein: CASSTPGTGEETQYF; CDR3 DNA: TGTGCCAGCAGTACCCCCGGGACGGGAGAAGAGACCCAGTACTTC
D gene: TRBD1; clone size: .; J gene: TRBJ1-5; V gene: TRBV6-5; CDR3 length: 14; CDR3 protein: CASSSDRGLGPQHF; CDR3 DNA: TGTGCCAGCAGTTCGGACAGGGGGCTAGGGCCCCAGCATTTT
D gene: TRBD1; clone size: .; J gene: TRBJ2-3; V gene: TRBV7-9; CDR3 length: 14; CDR3 protein: CASSSSTGVDTQYF; CDR3 DNA: TGTGCCAGCAGCTCGTCTACAGGGGTAGATACGCAGTATTTT
D gene: .; clone size: .; J gene: TRBJ2-3; V gene: TRBV7-2; CDR3 length: 18; CDR3 protein: CASSPSITGTPYTDTQYF; CDR3 DNA: TGTGCCAGCAGCCCCTCAATCACCGGGACACCGTACACAGATACGCAGTATTTT
D gene: .; clone size: .; J gene: TRBJ1-2; V gene: TRBV4-2; CDR3 length: 14; CDR3 protein: CASSQDSGLGGYTF; CDR3 DNA: TGTGCCAGCAGCCAAGATAGTGGACTTGGAGGCTACACCTTC
D gene: .; clone size: .; J gene: TRBJ2-5; V gene: TRBV7-8; CDR3 length: 13; CDR3 protein: CASSGRVRETQYF; CDR3 DNA: TGTGCCAGCAGCGGCAGGGTCCGAGAGACCCAGTACTTC
D gene: TRBD1; clone size: .; J gene: TRBJ1-1; V gene: TRBV6-6; CDR3 length: 14; CDR3 protein: CASTTGQMNTEAFF; CDR3 DNA: TGTGCCAGCACCACGGGACAGATGAACACTGAAGCTTTCTTT
D gene: .; clone size: .; J gene: TRBJ2-1; V gene: TRBV21-1; CDR3 length: 15; CDR3 protein: CASSPKAGHCNEQFF; CDR3 DNA: TGTGCCAGCAGCCCTAAAGCGGGTCATTGCAATGAGCAGTTCTTC
D gene: TRBD2; clone size: .; J gene: TRBJ2-3; V gene: TRBV30; CDR3 length: 15; CDR3 protein: CAWSVLAGRTDTQYF; CDR3 DNA: TGTGCCTGGAGTGTATTAGCGGGGAGGACAGATACGCAGTATTTT
D gene: TRBD1; clone size: .; J gene: TRBJ1-1; V gene: TRBV11-2; CDR3 length: 14; CDR3 protein: CASSSSRQGILAFF; CDR3 DNA: TGTGCCAGCAGCTCCTCCCGACAGGGAATCCTAGCTTTCTTT
D gene: .; clone size: .; J gene: TRBJ1-4; V gene: TRBV4-3; CDR3 length: 18; CDR3 protein: CASSQDSPRGGLNEKLFF; CDR3 DNA: TGCGCCAGCAGCCAAGATAGCCCGCGTGGTGGCCTTAATGAAAAACTGTTTTTT
D gene: TRBD1; clone size: .; J gene: TRBJ2-5; V gene: TRBV30; CDR3 length: 11; CDR3 protein: CAWTGTGGQYF; CDR3 DNA: TGTGCCTGGACCGGGACAGGAGGGCAGTACTTC
D gene: TRBD1; clone size: .; J gene: TRBJ1-1; V gene: TRBV6-6; CDR3 length: 13; CDR3 protein: CASGTDRDTEAFF; CDR3 DNA: TGTGCCAGCGGAACAGACAGGGACACTGAAGCTTTCTTT
D gene: TRBD2; clone size: .; J gene: TRBJ2-3; V gene: TRBV27; CDR3 length: 16; CDR3 protein: CASSLGTSGGSDTQYF; CDR3 DNA: TGTGCCAGCAGTCTCGGGACTAGCGGGGGGTCAGATACGCAGTATTTT
D gene: TRBD1; clone size: .; J gene: TRBJ1-5; V gene: TRBV9; CDR3 length: 15; CDR3 protein: CASSAGRDRGQPQHF; CDR3 DNA: TGTGCCAGCAGCGCAGGACGGGACAGGGGTCAGCCCCAGCATTTT
D gene: .; clone size: .; J gene: TRBJ2-7; V gene: TRBV6-6; CDR3 length: 12; CDR3 protein: CASSYSTGEQYF; CDR3 DNA: TGTGCCAGCAGTTACTCGACGGGGGAGCAGTACTTC
D gene: TRBD1; clone size: few; J gene: TRBJ2-7; V gene: TRBV27; CDR3 length: 14; CDR3 protein: CASSAQTGLVEQYF; CDR3 DNA: TGTGCCAGCAGTGCCCAGACAGGGTTAGTCGAGCAGTACTTC
D gene: TRBD1; clone size: few; J gene: TRBJ1-4; V gene: TRBV28; CDR3 length: 15; CDR3 protein: CASSMGQGFREKLFF; CDR3 DNA: TGTGCCAGCAGCATGGGACAGGGATTTCGCGAAAAACTGTTTTTT
D gene: .; clone size: few; J gene: TRBJ1-4; V gene: TRBV29-1; CDR3 length: 12; CDR3 protein: CSVSATNEKLFF; CDR3 DNA: TGCAGCGTTTCAGCAACTAATGAAAAACTGTTTTTT
D gene: .; clone size: .; J gene: TRBJ1-1; V gene: TRBV7-8; CDR3 length: 12; CDR3 protein: CASSHSQGGAFF; CDR3 DNA: TGTGCCAGCAGCCATTCCCAAGGCGGCGCTTTCTTT
D gene: .; clone size: .; J gene: TRBJ2-5; V gene: TRBV10-3; CDR3 length: 11; CDR3 protein: CATRSGETQYF; CDR3 DNA: TGTGCCACAAGGTCGGGAGAGACCCAGTACTTC
D gene: TRBD1; clone size: once; J gene: TRBJ1-2; V gene: TRBV14; CDR3 length: 15; CDR3 protein: CASSQEPGGAYGYTF; CDR3 DNA: TGTGCCAGCAGCCAAGAGCCAGGGGGCGCATATGGCTACACCTTC
D gene: .; clone size: .; J gene: TRBJ2-2; V gene: TRBV19; CDR3 length: 15; CDR3 protein: CASQNFGELTGELFF; CDR3 DNA: TGTGCCAGCCAGAACTTTGGGGAGCTCACCGGGGAGCTGTTTTTT
D gene: TRBD1; clone size: few; J gene: TRBJ2-7; V gene: TRBV18; CDR3 length: 15; CDR3 protein: CASSPPLTGNHEQYF; CDR3 DNA: TGTGCCAGCTCACCACCTTTGACAGGGAACCACGAGCAGTACTTC
D gene: TRBD2; clone size: few; J gene: TRBJ2-3; V gene: TRBV7-6; CDR3 length: 16; CDR3 protein: CASSLAKAGGTDTQYF; CDR3 DNA: TGTGCCAGCAGCTTAGCGAAAGCGGGGGGCACAGATACGCAGTATTTT
D gene: .; clone size: .; J gene: TRBJ2-7; V gene: TRBV29-1; CDR3 length: 14; CDR3 protein: CSVKGAWDSGEQYF; CDR3 DNA: TGCAGCGTAAAGGGGGCATGGGACTCCGGCGAGCAGTACTTC
D gene: TRBD1; clone size: many; J gene: TRBJ2-2; V gene: TRBV4-2; CDR3 length: 14; CDR3 protein: CASSPGQDSGELFF; CDR3 DNA: TGTGCCAGCAGCCCGGGACAGGACTCCGGGGAGCTGTTTTTT
D gene: TRBD1; clone size: .; J gene: TRBJ2-1; V gene: TRBV5-4; CDR3 length: 14; CDR3 protein: CASKEPGQYNEQFF; CDR3 DNA: TGTGCCAGCAAGGAACCGGGACAGTACAATGAGCAGTTCTTC
D gene: TRBD1; clone size: .; J gene: TRBJ1-6; V gene: TRBV11-2; CDR3 length: 15; CDR3 protein: CASSGPGQGVAPLHF; CDR3 DNA: TGTGCCAGCAGCGGTCCGGGACAGGGAGTTGCACCCCTCCACTTT
D gene: TRBD1; clone size: .; J gene: TRBJ1-5; V gene: TRBV30; CDR3 length: 14; CDR3 protein: CAWSATRGLEPQHF; CDR3 DNA: TGTGCCTGGAGTGCAACCAGGGGGCTCGAGCCCCAGCATTTT
D gene: .; clone size: .; J gene: TRBJ2-1; V gene: TRBV4-1; CDR3 length: 14; CDR3 protein: CASSPDTNDNEQFF; CDR3 DNA: TGCGCCAGCAGCCCTGACACGAACGACAATGAGCAGTTCTTC
D gene: .; clone size: .; J gene: TRBJ2-1; V gene: TRBV15; CDR3 length: 15; CDR3 protein: CATSRPGAGTGEQFF; CDR3 DNA: TGTGCCACCAGCAGACCAGGGGCAGGTACGGGTGAGCAGTTCTTC
D gene: .; clone size: .; J gene: TRBJ1-4; V gene: TRBV9; CDR3 length: 14; CDR3 protein: CASSSVGRNEKLFF; CDR3 DNA: TGTGCCAGCAGCTCCGTGGGGCGGAACGAAAAACTGTTTTTT
D gene: .; clone size: .; J gene: TRBJ2-1; V gene: TRBV6-1; CDR3 length: 13; CDR3 protein: CASSDGRDSSKFF; CDR3 DNA: TGTGCCAGCAGTGACGGGCGGGACAGTAGCAAGTTCTTC
D gene: .; clone size: .; J gene: TRBJ1-3; V gene: TRBV5-1; CDR3 length: 15; CDR3 protein: CASKVITGTGNTIYF; CDR3 DNA: TGCGCCAGCAAGGTGATAACAGGCACTGGAAACACCATATATTTT
D gene: TRBD1; clone size: .; J gene: TRBJ2-7; V gene: TRBV10-3; CDR3 length: 15; CDR3 protein: CAISDWSRDSHEQYF; CDR3 DNA: TGTGCCATCAGTGACTGGAGCAGGGACAGCCACGAGCAGTACTTC
D gene: .; clone size: .; J gene: TRBJ2-3; V gene: TRBV5-1; CDR3 length: 15; CDR3 protein: CASSPGSGLADTQYF; CDR3 DNA: TGCGCCAGCAGCCCCGGGAGTGGCCTCGCAGATACGCAGTATTTT
D gene: .; clone size: .; J gene: TRBJ1-6; V gene: TRBV9; CDR3 length: 13; CDR3 protein: CASSVSDSSPLHF; CDR3 DNA: TGTGCCAGCAGCGTTTCGGACAGTTCACCCCTCCACTTT
D gene: TRBD1; clone size: .; J gene: TRBJ1-5; V gene: TRBV25-1; CDR3 length: 17; CDR3 protein: CASSGNRGRYSNQPQHF; CDR3 DNA: TGTGCCAGCAGTGGAAACAGGGGCCGCTATAGCAATCAGCCCCAGCATTTT
D gene: TRBD2; clone size: .; J gene: TRBJ2-3; V gene: TRBV15; CDR3 length: 15; CDR3 protein: CATSRTSGARDTQYF; CDR3 DNA: TGTGCCACCAGCAGGACTAGCGGAGCCCGGGATACGCAGTATTTT
D gene: .; clone size: .; J gene: TRBJ2-7; V gene: TRBV21-1; CDR3 length: 16; CDR3 protein: CASSKELEQGSYEQYF; CDR3 DNA: TGTGCCAGCAGCAAAGAATTGGAACAGGGCAGCTACGAGCAGTACTTC
D gene: .; clone size: .; J gene: TRBJ1-1; V gene: TRBV6-5; CDR3 length: 11; CDR3 protein: CASSYQGKAFF; CDR3 DNA: TGTGCCAGCAGTTACCAGGGAAAAGCTTTCTTT